This entry is about one T cell receptor beta chain. The antigen is undetermined. TCRdb processed the 5' RACE reads anew with MiXCR; each CDR3 protein has one entry. The table shows approximately 430,000 distinct CDR3 sequences, with roughly a quarter occurring only once. CDR3 length: 15 amino acids. V was pared by 6 bases and J by 7 bases, with 12 bases of the junction left unmatched. CDR1 and CDR2 (germline): SGHAT, FQDESV (reference sequence). The sample comes from a study of T-cell memory formation after mild COVID-19. Study observations and caveats: There was a balanced CD4/CD8 profile in clones contracting day 15 to 85, and later expanders leaned CD4+.

Input material: PBMCs or a T cell subset sorted from them (not recorded which). The chain combines TRBV11-1 with TRBJ2-1; 7 nucleotides match TRBD2. This receptor was identified in an adult woman who had mild COVID-19 (a few samples of this study predate the infection). Cell type and time point are not known. CDR3 region: CASSYGWEGRNEQFF. Here the CDR3 DNA reads TGTGCCAGCAGTTACGGCTGGGAGGGGAGGAATGAGCAGTTCTTC.